This T cell receptor (beta chain) was profiled in a study of T-cell memory formation after mild COVID-19. Points on this clonotype: Its antigen is currently unknown.

TCRdb re-called the 5' RACE reads with MiXCR, one entry per CDR3 protein. The table includes over 150,000 distinct CDR3 sequences, 10% to 15% detected once. Whole-study findings and limits: Day 15 to 85 contracting clones showed balanced CD4/CD8; day 15 to 37 expanders favored CD4+.

Germline CDR1 and CDR2: SGHRS and YFSETQ. Trimming left V 5 bases short and J 6 bases short, with 7 bases between. The CDR3 sequence is 11 residues long. This sequence was found in a man between 18 and 29 years old who had mild COVID-19 (a few samples of this study predate the infection). Cell type and time point are not known. This sequence joins TRBV5-1 and TRBJ2-3, with D unresolved. The sequenced sample was PBMCs or a T cell subset sorted from them (not recorded which). CDR3 sequence: CASRDGDTQYF. CDR3 sequence (DNA): TGCGCCAGCAGGGACGGCGATACGCAGTATTTT.